This T cell receptor beta chain was sequenced for a study of blood T cell repertoires in COVID-19. CDR1 and CDR2 (germline): MNHEY, SVGAGI. This CDR3 has 16 amino acids. Trimming removed 0 bases from V and 0 bases from J; junction bases left unmatched: 3. Source study methods: Cell counts per sample came from amplifying reference gene primers. Generated by immunoSEQ multiplex PCR, the TCRdb table keeps only in-frame clones and is missing some. V, J and clone size were drawn from that table, and D and trimming were deduced from the DNA. This sample yields 65,000 to 90,000 clones, of which 88% are seen a single time; 6% to 7.5% belongs to the top ten.

The rearrangement joins TRBV6-5 to TRBJ2-5; 8 bases map to TRBD2. The sequenced sample was peripheral blood. The receptor's source is a woman at least 80 years old with acute or convalescent COVID-19. The CDR3 spells CASSYSGTRHQETQYF. The CDR3 DNA is TGTGCCAGCAGTTACTCCGGGACTAGGCACCAAGAGACCCAGTACTTC.